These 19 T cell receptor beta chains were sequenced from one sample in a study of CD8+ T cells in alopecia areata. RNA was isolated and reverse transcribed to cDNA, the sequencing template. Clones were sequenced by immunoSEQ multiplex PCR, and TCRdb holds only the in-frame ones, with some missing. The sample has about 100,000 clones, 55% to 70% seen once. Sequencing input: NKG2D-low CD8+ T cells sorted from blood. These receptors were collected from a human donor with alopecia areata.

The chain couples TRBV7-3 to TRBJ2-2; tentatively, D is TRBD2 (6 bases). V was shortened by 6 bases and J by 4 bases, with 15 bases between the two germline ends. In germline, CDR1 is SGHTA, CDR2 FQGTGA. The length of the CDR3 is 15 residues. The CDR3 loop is CASSTDGSPTGELFF. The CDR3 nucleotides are TGTGCCAGCAGTACTGACGGGAGCCCCACCGGGGAGCTGTTTTTT.

The CDR3 DNA is TGCGCCAGCAGCCCCTGGGGGGAGGGGGATACGCAGTATTTT. It is translated as CASSPWGEGDTQYF. The chain is built from TRBV4-1 and TRBJ2-3; TRBD2 matches at 7 bases. Germline V gene sequence: CDR1 MGHRA, CDR2 YSYEKL. The V segment lost 4 bases and the J segment 6 bases; nucleotides outside the gene matches: 7. The CDR3 loop spans 14 amino acids.

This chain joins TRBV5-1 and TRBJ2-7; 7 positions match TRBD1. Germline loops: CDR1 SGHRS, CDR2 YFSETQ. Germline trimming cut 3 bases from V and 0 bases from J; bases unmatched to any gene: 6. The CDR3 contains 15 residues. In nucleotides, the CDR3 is TGCGCCAGCAGCTCCGGGACAGTGAGCTCCTACGAGCAGTACTTC. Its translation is CASSSGTVSSYEQYF.

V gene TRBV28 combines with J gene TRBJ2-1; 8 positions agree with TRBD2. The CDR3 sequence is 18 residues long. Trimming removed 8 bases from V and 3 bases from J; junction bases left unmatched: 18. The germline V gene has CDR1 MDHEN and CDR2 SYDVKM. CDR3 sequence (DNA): TGTGCCAGCGCACCAGAGGAATTAGCGGGGAGCAGCTACAATGAGCAGTTCTTC. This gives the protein CASAPEELAGSSYNEQFF.

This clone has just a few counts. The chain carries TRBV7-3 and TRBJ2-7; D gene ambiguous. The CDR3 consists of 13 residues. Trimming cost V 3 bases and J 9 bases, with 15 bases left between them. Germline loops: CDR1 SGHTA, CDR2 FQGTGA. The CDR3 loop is CASSFVADTMQYF. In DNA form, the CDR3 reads TGTGCCAGCAGCTTTGTGGCAGATACTATGCAGTACTTC.

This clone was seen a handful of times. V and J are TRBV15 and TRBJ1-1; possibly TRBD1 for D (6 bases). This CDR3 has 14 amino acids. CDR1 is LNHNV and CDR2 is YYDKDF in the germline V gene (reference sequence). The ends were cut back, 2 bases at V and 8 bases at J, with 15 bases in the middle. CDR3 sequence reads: CATSRPNPGEEAFF. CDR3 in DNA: TGTGCCACCAGCAGACCCAACCCAGGGGAAGAAGCTTTCTTT.

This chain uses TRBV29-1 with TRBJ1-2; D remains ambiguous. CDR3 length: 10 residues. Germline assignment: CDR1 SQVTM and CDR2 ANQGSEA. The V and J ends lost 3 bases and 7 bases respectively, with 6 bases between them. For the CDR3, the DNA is TGCAGCGTTGACAGCAGTGGCTACACCTTC. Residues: CSVDSSGYTF.

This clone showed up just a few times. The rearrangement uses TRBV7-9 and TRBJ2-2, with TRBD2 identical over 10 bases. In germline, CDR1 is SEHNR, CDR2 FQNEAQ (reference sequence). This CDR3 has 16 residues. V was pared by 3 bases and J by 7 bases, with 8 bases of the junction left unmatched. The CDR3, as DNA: TGTGCCAGCAGCTTCCAAGCGGGAGGGCCCTTCGGGGAGCTGTTTTTT. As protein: CASSFQAGGPFGELFF.

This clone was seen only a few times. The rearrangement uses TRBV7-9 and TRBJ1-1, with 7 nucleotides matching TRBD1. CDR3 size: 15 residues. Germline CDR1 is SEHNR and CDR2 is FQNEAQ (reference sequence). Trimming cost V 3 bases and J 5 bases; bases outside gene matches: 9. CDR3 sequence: CASSLKTGRRTEAFF. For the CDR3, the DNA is TGTGCCAGCAGCTTGAAGACAGGGAGACGAACTGAAGCTTTCTTT.

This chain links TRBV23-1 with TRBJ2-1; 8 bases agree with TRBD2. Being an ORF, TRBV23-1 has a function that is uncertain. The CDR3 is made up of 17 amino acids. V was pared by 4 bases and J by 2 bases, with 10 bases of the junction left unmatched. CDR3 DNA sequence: TGCGCCAGCAGTCTGCCTGGGACTAGTCTTCCCTACAATGAGCAGTTCTTC. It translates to CASSLPGTSLPYNEQFF.

The CDR3 reads CASSPLGGANEQFF. CDR3 DNA: TGTGCCAGCAGTCCCTTAGGGGGCGCCAATGAGCAGTTCTTC. The rearrangement joins TRBV27 to TRBJ2-1; TRBD1 matches 7 bases. The V gene end was trimmed by 5 bases and the J gene end by 6 bases; junction bases not matched to a gene: 7. Germline assignment: CDR1 MNHEY and CDR2 SMNVEV (reference sequence). CDR3 length equals 14 residues.

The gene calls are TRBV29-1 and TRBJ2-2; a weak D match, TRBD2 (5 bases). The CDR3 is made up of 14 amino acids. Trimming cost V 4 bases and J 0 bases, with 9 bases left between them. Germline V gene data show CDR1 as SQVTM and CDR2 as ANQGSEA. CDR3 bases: TGCAGCGTTGCACTAGATGCGAACACCGGGGAGCTGTTTTTT. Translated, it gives CSVALDANTGELFF.

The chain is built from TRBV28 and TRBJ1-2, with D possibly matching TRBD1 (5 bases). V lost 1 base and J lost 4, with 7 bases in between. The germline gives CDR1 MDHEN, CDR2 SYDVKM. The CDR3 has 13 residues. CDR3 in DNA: TGTGCCAGCAGTTTATCACAGGTCTATGGCTACACCTTC. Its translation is CASSLSQVYGYTF.

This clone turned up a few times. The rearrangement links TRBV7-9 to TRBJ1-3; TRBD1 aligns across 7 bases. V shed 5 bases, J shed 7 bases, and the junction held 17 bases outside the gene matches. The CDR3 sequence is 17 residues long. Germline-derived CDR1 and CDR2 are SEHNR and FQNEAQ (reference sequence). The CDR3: CASSQPTGLGVMNTIYF. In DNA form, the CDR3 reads TGTGCCAGCAGCCAGCCGACAGGGCTCGGAGTGATGAACACCATATATTTT. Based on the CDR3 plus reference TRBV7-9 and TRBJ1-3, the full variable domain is DTGVSQNPRHKITKRGQNVTFRCDPISEHNRLYWYRQTLGQGPEFLTYFQNEAQLEKSRLLSDRFSAERPKGSFSTLEIQRTEQGDSAMYLCASSQPTGLGVMNTIYFGEGSWLTVV.

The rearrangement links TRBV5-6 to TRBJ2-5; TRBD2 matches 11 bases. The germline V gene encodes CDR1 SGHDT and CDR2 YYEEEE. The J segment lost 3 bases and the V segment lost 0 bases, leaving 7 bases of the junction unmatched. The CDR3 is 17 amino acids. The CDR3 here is CASSLASLLAGEETQYF. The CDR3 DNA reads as TGTGCCAGCAGCTTGGCTTCCCTACTAGCGGGAGAAGAGACCCAGTACTTC.

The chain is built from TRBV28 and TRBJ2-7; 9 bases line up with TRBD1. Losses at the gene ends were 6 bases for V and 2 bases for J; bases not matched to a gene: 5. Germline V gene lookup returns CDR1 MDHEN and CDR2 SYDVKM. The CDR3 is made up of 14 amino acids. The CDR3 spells CASSQGQGPYEQYF. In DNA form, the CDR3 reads TGTGCCAGCAGCCAGGGACAGGGACCCTACGAGCAGTACTTC. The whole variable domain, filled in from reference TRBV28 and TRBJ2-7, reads DVKVTQSSRYLVKRTGEKVFLECVQDMDHENMFWYRQDPGLGLRLIYFSYDVKMKEKGDIPEGYSVSREKKERFSLILESASTNQTSMYLCASSQGQGPYEQYFGPGTRLTVT.

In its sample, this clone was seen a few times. The CDR3 DNA sequence: TGTGCCAGCAGCTGGGGGGACGGGTACGAGCAGTACTTC. Encoded protein: CASSWGDGYEQYF. This chain connects TRBV14 to TRBJ2-7; the D gene is possibly TRBD2 (6 bases). The CDR3 covers 13 residues. V lost 5 bases, J lost 4 bases, and 12 bases lay in between. Germline V lookup: CDR1 SGHDN, CDR2 FVKESK.

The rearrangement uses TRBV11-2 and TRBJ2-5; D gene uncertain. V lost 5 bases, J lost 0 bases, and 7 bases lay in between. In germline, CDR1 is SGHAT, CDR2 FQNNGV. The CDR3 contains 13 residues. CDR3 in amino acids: CASSPENQETQYF. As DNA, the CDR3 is TGTGCCAGCAGCCCCGAGAACCAAGAGACCCAGTACTTC.

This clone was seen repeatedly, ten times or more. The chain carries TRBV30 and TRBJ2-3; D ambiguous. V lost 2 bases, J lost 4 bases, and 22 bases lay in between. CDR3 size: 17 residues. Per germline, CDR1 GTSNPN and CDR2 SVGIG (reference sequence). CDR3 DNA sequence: TGTGCCTGGAGTCCCCCTCTACCTTATGATTGGGCAGATACGCAGTATTTT. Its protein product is CAWSPPLPYDWADTQYF. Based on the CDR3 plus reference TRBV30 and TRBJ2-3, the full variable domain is SQTIHQWPATLVQPVGSPLSLECTVEGTSNPNLYWYRQAAGRGLQLLFYSVGIGQISSEVPQNLSASRPQDRQFILSSKKLLLSDSGFYLCAWSPPLPYDWADTQYFGPGTRLTVL.